This T cell receptor (beta chain) derives from a study of T-cell memory formation after mild COVID-19. Study findings and constraints: The finding that pre-infection memory included some responding clones suggested that cross-reactive memory joined.

This clonotype was observed a few times. Its antigen is as yet unknown. Germline CDR1 and CDR2: LGHNA and YSLEER. The CDR3 extends over 14 amino acids. V was trimmed by 1 base and J by 10 bases, leaving 16 bases between them. Each CDR3 protein is one row after TCRdb ran MiXCR on the 5' RACE reads. The table lists around 220,000 distinct CDR3 sequences, about a sixth of them singletons, with roughly 3.6% in the top ten. The source of this sequence is a man between 18 and 29 years old who had mild COVID-19 (a few samples of this study predate the infection). Cell type and time point are not known. The rearrangement links TRBV4-3 to TRBJ1-1; D uncertain. Input material: PBMCs or a T cell subset sorted from them (not recorded which). The CDR3 sequence is CASSQGRETPGAFF. Here the CDR3 DNA reads TGCGCCAGCAGCCAAGGGAGGGAGACGCCGGGAGCTTTCTTT.